The TCR beta chain described here comes from a study of post-analysis software for immune sequencing data. General study points: F-measure co-clustering was strong for batch-matched samples. Patients carried roughly 5 TRBV segments more frequently than controls did, and TRBV5-6, TRBV5-1 and TRBV20-1 were among them. In multiple sclerosis, normalized Chao1 diversity was significantly below that of controls.

This clonotype was found a few times. Its antigen is still unknown. V was shortened by 3 bases and J by 8 bases, with 13 bases between the two germline ends. The CDR3 covers 12 residues. Looked up from germline, CDR1 is SQVTM and CDR2 is ANQGSEA. cDNA libraries of TCR beta carried unique molecular identifiers. Approximately 550,000 cDNA molecules came from around 1 to 9.1 million T cells. Using its own MiXCR run on the PCR reads, TCRdb lists one record per CDR3 protein. This sample has about 560,000 distinct CDR3 sequences, with 40% to 50% found just once. This rearrangement joins TRBV29-1 to TRBJ1-2, with D unclear. The TCR originated in a girl aged 10 to 17 with multiple sclerosis. The source material was blood. This CDR3 is CSVDGKELGYTF. The CDR3 DNA reads as TGCAGCGTTGATGGCAAAGAGCTGGGCTACACCTTC.